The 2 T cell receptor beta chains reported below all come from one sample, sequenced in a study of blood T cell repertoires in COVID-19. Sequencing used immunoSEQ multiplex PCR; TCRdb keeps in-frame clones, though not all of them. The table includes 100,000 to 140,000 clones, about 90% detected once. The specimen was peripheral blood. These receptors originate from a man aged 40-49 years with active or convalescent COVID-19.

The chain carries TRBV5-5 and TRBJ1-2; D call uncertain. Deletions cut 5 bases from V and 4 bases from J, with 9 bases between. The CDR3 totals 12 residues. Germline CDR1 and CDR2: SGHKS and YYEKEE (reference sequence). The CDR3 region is CASSNDIYGYTF. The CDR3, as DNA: TGTGCCAGCAGTAATGACATCTATGGCTACACCTTC.

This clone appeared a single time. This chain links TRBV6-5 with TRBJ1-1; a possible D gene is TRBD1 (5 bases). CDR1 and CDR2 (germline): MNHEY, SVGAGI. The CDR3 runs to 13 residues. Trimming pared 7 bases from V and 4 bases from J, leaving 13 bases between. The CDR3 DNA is TGTGCCAGCATCCGAGGAGGGACCACTGAAGCTTTCTTT. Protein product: CASIRGGTTEAFF.